The clone carrying this TCR beta chain appeared once. Participants had their cohort set by participant-reported clinical history. Germline lookup yields CDR1 KGHSH and CDR2 LQKENI. This CDR3 contains 15 residues. After removal of 3 bases from V and 7 bases from J, the junction contained 10 bases not matched to a gene. These data are taken from a study of blood T cell repertoires in COVID-19. Only in-frame clones appear in the TCRdb table, and some are missing; sequencing was by immunoSEQ multiplex PCR. The data contain around 400,000 clones, about 88% of them seen just once; the ten biggest clones take up 1.4% to 1.5%.

This rearrangement joins TRBV18 to TRBJ2-5, with 8 nucleotides matching TRBD1. Material for sequencing was PBMCs or T cells enriched from blood (not recorded which). The receptor was derived from a woman aged 18-35 years who had been exposed to COVID-19. The chain's CDR3 is CASSPATGEKGTQYF. CDR3 coding DNA: TGTGCCAGCTCACCGGCGACAGGGGAAAAGGGGACCCAGTACTTC.